This is a list of T cell receptor beta chains from one sample in a study of Ad26.COV2.S vaccination and SARS-CoV-2 variants. Data came from immunoSEQ multiplex PCR; TCRdb stores just in-frame clones and leaves some out. The sample carries hundreds of thousands of clones, 80% to 90% recorded once. The sequences come from peripheral blood, collected in a trial of Ad26.COV2.S vaccine versus placebo. These receptor sequences come from a person aged 18-60 years who received the Ad26.COV2.S COVID-19 vaccine or a placebo. Both conserved end residues are part of each CDR3.

v_gene	j_gene	CDR3aa
TRBV9	TRBJ1-5	CASSVGGAGQPQHF
TRBV19	TRBJ1-2	CASSIHGIQPLGYTF
TRBV2	TRBJ1-1	CASSYNAPNTEAFF
TRBV7-6	TRBJ2-2	CASTLPQAAGDGGELFF
TRBV6-5	TRBJ1-6	CASSLEGNSPLHF
TRBV2	TRBJ2-1	CASSTSGYNEQFF
TRBV2	TRBJ2-1	CASKPGLTYNEQFF
TRBV29-1	TRBJ2-1	CSVEGGRGVF
TRBV7-3	TRBJ2-3	CASSPGLADTQYF
TRBV5-4	TRBJ2-4	CASSLEAGTRGNIQYF
TRBV10-3	TRBJ2-2	CATAPRTGELFF
TRBV7-8	TRBJ1-3	CASSRPRAGPGNTIYF
TRBV2	TRBJ1-2	CASSEGTGRGYTF
TRBV27	TRBJ2-1	CASSRTGPHYNEQFF
TRBV5-1	TRBJ1-5	CASSLMTDQPQHF
TRBV18	TRBJ1-1	CASSPPVQGTGAFF
TRBV24-1	TRBJ1-2	CATREGAGGYTF
TRBV11-3	TRBJ2-3	CASSSTGSDTQYF
TRBV11-1	TRBJ1-2	CASSPRGTDAGYTF
TRBV7-8	TRBJ1-1	CASSSLPGQENTEAFF
TRBV9	TRBJ2-1	CASSLLGTSGSGEQFF
TRBV6-6	TRBJ1-5	CASSPRDDGNQPQHF
TRBV3-1/TRBV3-2	TRBJ2-1	CASGLNLEQFF
TRBV11-2	TRBJ2-2	CASSHQTFTGELFF
TRBV7-2	TRBJ1-3	CASRYDRGASGNTIYF
TRBV4-3	TRBJ2-1	CASSQEVTSGYNEQFF
TRBV18	TRBJ2-3	CASSLAGGVADTQYF
TRBV6-5	TRBJ2-1	CASRLGLAYNEQFF
TRBV13	TRBJ2-3	CASSLSDSNDILDTQYF
TRBV28	TRBJ2-3	CASSPWVAATTDTQYF
TRBV29-1	TRBJ1-1	CSGRTGDEAFF
TRBV4-2	TRBJ1-3	CASSQVGGRRLGNTIYF
TRBV30	TRBJ1-2	CAWSEFRTSIYGYTF
TRBV11-3	TRBJ2-2	CASSPRPGLPNTGELFF
TRBV6-5	TRBJ1-1	CASSNPFQGGTEAFF
TRBV7-2	TRBJ1-2	CASSLFRGPTNYGYTF
TRBV29-1	TRBJ1-5	CSVAPGGLDQPQHF
TRBV5-1	TRBJ2-2	CASSWGDRGNTGELFF
TRBV2	TRBJ2-3	CASTGQGLRGTQYF
TRBV9	TRBJ1-1	CASSVGGTGWSEAFF
TRBV9	TRBJ1-1	CASSVVTANTEAFF
TRBV24-1	TRBJ2-7	CATSDLQGGRNEQYF
TRBV5-1	TRBJ2-5	CASSFSRGEETQYF
TRBV2	TRBJ2-7	CASRLPGQGYEQYF
TRBV28	TRBJ2-2	CASSSFLNTGELFF